The clone carrying this TCR beta chain appeared once. These data originate in a study of blood T cell repertoires in COVID-19. The overall study: T cells, B-cell-depleted T cells, or PBMCs supplied cDNA or gDNA.

TCRdb's copy holds only in-frame clones and misses some; the assay was immunoSEQ multiplex PCR. The sample gives approximately 70,000 clones, about 80% of which show up once; just over 4.5% is in the top ten. CDR3 length: 13 amino acids. V shed 5 bases and J shed 3 bases, with 11 bases lying between them. CDR1 is SNHLY and CDR2 is FYNNEI in the germline V gene. This TCR was sampled from an older woman with acute or convalescent COVID-19. Specimen: peripheral blood. V usage is TRBV2 and J usage is TRBJ2-7; D possibly corresponds to TRBD1 (6 bases). The CDR3 DNA reads TGTGCCAGCAGTTCTGACAGGTACTACGAGCAGTACTTC. Encoded protein: CASSSDRYYEQYF.